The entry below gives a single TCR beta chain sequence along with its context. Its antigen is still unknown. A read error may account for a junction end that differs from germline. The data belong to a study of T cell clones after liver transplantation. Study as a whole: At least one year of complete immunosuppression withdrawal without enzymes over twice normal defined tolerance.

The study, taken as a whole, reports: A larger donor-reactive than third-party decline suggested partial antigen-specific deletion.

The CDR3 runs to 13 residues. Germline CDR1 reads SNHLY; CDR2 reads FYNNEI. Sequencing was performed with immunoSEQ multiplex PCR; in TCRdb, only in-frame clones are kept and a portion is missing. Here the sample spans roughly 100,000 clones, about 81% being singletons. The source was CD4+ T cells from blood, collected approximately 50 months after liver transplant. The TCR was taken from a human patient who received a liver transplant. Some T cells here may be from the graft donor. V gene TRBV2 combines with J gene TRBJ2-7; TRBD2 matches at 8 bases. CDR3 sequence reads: CASSKAGEREQYF. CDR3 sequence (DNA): TGTGCCAGCAGTAAAGCGGGAGAAAGGGAGCAGTACTTC.